This T cell receptor (beta chain) was captured by sequencing in a study of T cell responses to AZD1222 COVID-19 vaccine. Some second doses came at about 4 weeks and others at about 12 weeks; these were pooled. The V end lost 4 bases, the J end lost 4 bases, and 10 bases lay between the germline ends. The CDR3 consists of 13 residues. The germline CDR1 and CDR2 sequences are LNHNV and YYDKDF (reference sequence). As concerns this clone: Antigen: not known.

Study conclusions and caveats: White British donors predominated, females outnumbered males, and clonal diversity was possibly underestimated. The study found Spike-specific TCR breadth and depth rose after two AZD1222 doses.

Data came from immunoSEQ multiplex PCR; TCRdb stores just in-frame clones and leaves some out. This table has some 150,000 clones, approximately 87% appearing once. The source was peripheral blood, collected 28 days after the second AZD1222 dose. This clonotype originated in an adult who received the AZD1222 COVID-19 vaccine. The chain recombines TRBV15 with TRBJ1-1; no clear D. CDR3 residues: CATSIDVATEAFF. As DNA, the CDR3 is TGTGCCACCAGCATAGATGTGGCCACTGAAGCTTTCTTT.